The 26 T cell receptor beta chains below were found in one sample sequenced in a study of shared clonotypes between healthy human individuals. Measured with immunoSEQ multiplex PCR; TCRdb has only the in-frame clones, and not every one. In the table there are more than 900,000 clones, around 82% of which are singletons. The sequenced sample was memory CD4+ T cells from PBMCs. Subset defined: CD45RA-negative fraction. These receptor sequences come from a man younger than 30 in good health. Some clones in this sample may be carry-over from other donors' samples.

J is TRBJ1-5 and V is TRBV30; 11 bases fit TRBD1. The CDR3 totals 16 residues. Germline V CDR1 and CDR2: GTSNPN, SVGIG (reference sequence). V gave up 0 bases and J gave up 4 bases; unmatched junction bases: 5. CDR3 bases: TGTGCCTGGAGTGTAGGGACAGGGGGGCCGAATCAGCCCCAGCATTTT. This gives the protein CAWSVGTGGPNQPQHF.

The CDR3 is CASKDGRTGGIQPQHF. Here the CDR3 DNA reads TGTGCCAGTAAGGACGGTCGGACAGGGGGCATCCAGCCCCAGCATTTT. The chain joins TRBV19 to TRBJ1-5, with 11 bases matching TRBD1. This CDR3 has 16 amino acids. Unmatched junction bases numbered 12, after V lost 7 bases and J lost 7 bases. CDR1 and CDR2 from the germline V gene are LNHDA and SQIVND (reference sequence).

This clone was seen more than once but under ten times. The chain couples TRBV6-1 to TRBJ1-5; TRBD1 might be the D (5 bases). The CDR3 sequence is 14 residues long. The germline CDR1 and CDR2 sequences are MNHNS and SASEGT. The V gene lost 6 bases and the J gene lost 5 bases, with 14 bases spanning the gap. In DNA form, the CDR3 reads TGTGCCAGCAGCCCTATTGGGGCCGATCAGCCCCAGCATTTT. It encodes CASSPIGADQPQHF.

This chain joins TRBV10-3 and TRBJ2-5, with D perhaps matching TRBD1 or TRBD2 (6 bases each). Germline CDR1 is ENHRY and CDR2 is SYGVKD. This CDR3 comprises 15 residues. Trimming pared 3 bases from V and 2 bases from J, leaving 13 bases between. The CDR3 loop is CAISDGAGQQETQYF. CDR3 sequence (DNA): TGTGCCATCAGTGACGGGGCGGGACAACAAGAGACCCAGTACTTC.

The chain links TRBV7-3 to TRBJ2-1, with TRBD1 as a possible D gene (6 bases). The V gene's germline CDR1 is SGHTA and CDR2 FQGTGA. The CDR3 is 14 residues long. Trimming pared 5 bases from V and 13 bases from J, leaving 21 bases between. The chain's CDR3 is CASSPRGLAGKQFF. The CDR3 coding sequence is TGTGCCAGCAGCCCGAGGGGGTTAGCAGGGAAACAGTTCTTC. The full variable domain, in which reference TRBV7-3 and TRBJ2-1 provide the parts outside the CDR3, is GAGVSQTPSNKVTEKGKYVELRCDPISGHTALYWYRQSLGQGPEFLIYFQGTGAADDSGLPNDRFFAVRPEGSVSTLKIQRTERGDSAVYLCASSPRGLAGKQFFGPGTRLTVL.

A word on this clone: This sequence may be a read error, since a much larger clone differs from it by one base. Other DNA sequences in this specimen translate into the identical CDR3. V gene TRBV7-9 combines with J gene TRBJ1-5, with D tentatively TRBD1 (5 bases). V lost 5 bases and J lost 1, with 6 bases in between. CDR3 size: 13 residues. Per germline, CDR1 SEHNR and CDR2 FQNEAQ (reference sequence). The DNA of the CDR3 is TGTGCCAGCAGCCGGGACAGCAATCAGCCCCAGCATTTT. Its translation: CASSRDSNQPQHF. The full variable domain, completed using reference TRBV7-9 and TRBJ1-5, is DTGVSQNPRHKITKRGQNVTFRCDPISEHNRLYWYRQTLGQGPEFLTYFQNEAQLEKSRLLSDRFSAERPKGSFSTLEIQRTEQGDSAMYLCASSRDSNQPQHFGDGTRLSIL.

This chain uses TRBV28 with TRBJ1-2, with a possible D match to TRBD1 (6 bases). Trimming pared 8 bases from V and 3 bases from J, leaving 10 bases between. The germline CDR1 and CDR2 sequences are MDHEN and SYDVKM. This CDR3 is built from 12 residues. The DNA of the CDR3 is TGTGCCAGCGTAACAGGGCACTATGGCTACACCTTC. Protein sequence: CASVTGHYGYTF.

V is TRBV6-1 and J is TRBJ2-1; 7 bases are a match to TRBD1. Germline CDR1 is MNHNS and CDR2 is SASEGT. The CDR3 is 15 residues long. The ends lost 7 bases at V and 1 base at J; junction bases unmatched: 7. The CDR3 protein is CASIDPGQSYNEQFF. In nucleotides, the CDR3 is TGTGCCAGCATCGATCCGGGACAGTCCTACAATGAGCAGTTCTTC.

DNA for the CDR3: TGTGCCACCAGTGGTCCGGGCTCTGGGGCCAACGTCCTGACTTTC. This codes for CATSGPGSGANVLTF. The rearrangement uses TRBV15 and TRBJ2-6; D remains ambiguous. This CDR3 contains 15 residues. V lost 6 bases and J 0 bases, leaving 9 bases between the germline ends. Germline CDR1 LNHNV, CDR2 YYDKDF (reference sequence).

The CDR3 DNA follows: TGTGCCACCTCCGTCGGGGGGGCGCAGGATACGCAGTATTTT. Translation: CATSVGGAQDTQYF. The chain combines TRBV6-1 with TRBJ2-3; 8 nucleotides agree with TRBD2. CDR1 and CDR2 from the germline V gene are MNHNS and SASEGT. This CDR3 has 14 amino acids. The V gene end was trimmed by 10 bases and the J gene end by 6 bases; junction bases not matched to a gene: 12.

V is TRBV28 and J is TRBJ1-2; 8 positions match TRBD1. The germline CDR1 and CDR2 sequences are MDHEN and SYDVKM. With V trimmed by 3 bases and J by 4 bases, 7 bases remained unmatched. There are 15 residues in the CDR3. The CDR3 reads CASSLTGAGGYGYTF. In DNA, the CDR3 is TGTGCCAGCAGTTTGACAGGGGCAGGGGGCTATGGCTACACCTTC.

Worth noting for this clone: Its ends do not fully match the called genes, so a read error is possible. The rearrangement uses TRBV7-8 and TRBJ2-1, with 11 bases fitting TRBD1. CDR1 is SGHVS and CDR2 is FQNEAQ in the germline V gene. There are 15 residues in the CDR3. CDR3 sequence: CACSLAGTGGNEQFF. Written as DNA, the CDR3 is TGTGCCTGCAGCTTGGCCGGGACAGGGGGCAATGAGCAGTTCTTC.

V gene TRBV11-2 combines with J gene TRBJ2-7; no definite D call. The V gene's germline CDR1 is SGHAT and CDR2 FQNNGV. V was clipped by 0 bases and J by 2 bases, with 8 bases between them. This CDR3 spans 14 amino acids. CDR3 nucleotide sequence: TGTGCCAGCAGCTTAGATCAGTCTACCTACGAGCAGTACTTC. Residues: CASSLDQSTYEQYF.

The chain recombines TRBV15 with TRBJ1-2; 8 nucleotides line up with TRBD1. From germline, CDR1 is LNHNV and CDR2 YYDKDF (reference sequence). CDR3 length: 15 residues. The junction had 7 bases not matched to a gene; V was cut back by 3 bases and J by 4 bases. The CDR3 spells CATSRVDRDSYGYTF. CDR3 in DNA: TGTGCCACCAGCAGGGTGGACAGGGATAGCTATGGCTACACCTTC.

The chain joins TRBV5-8 to TRBJ1-1; 9 bases are shared with TRBD1. Germline assignment: CDR1 SGHTS and CDR2 YDEGEE. The CDR3 runs 16 residues. Trimming at V came to 3 bases and at J to 4 bases, leaving 10 bases not matched to a gene. CDR3 nucleotide sequence: TGTGCCAGCAGCTCCAGGACAGGGGTTGGAAGCACTGAAGCTTTCTTT. Protein product: CASSSRTGVGSTEAFF.

The rearrangement joins TRBV19 to TRBJ2-1; either TRBD1 or TRBD2 may supply D (5 bases each). In germline, CDR1 is LNHDA, CDR2 SQIVND (reference sequence). The V end was cut by 3 bases, the J end by 1 base, with 13 bases between. The CDR3 runs to 16 residues. The DNA of the CDR3 is TGTGCCAGTAGTATCTGGGGGAGTGGATCCTACAATGAGCAGTTCTTC. Amino acid sequence: CASSIWGSGSYNEQFF.

The gene calls are TRBV28 and TRBJ1-1; D is undetermined. The CDR3 has 17 amino acids. Looked up from germline, CDR1 is MDHEN and CDR2 is SYDVKM. Trimming stripped 2 bases from V and 1 base from J, with 17 bases between. This chain's CDR3 is CASSLEVRVSWNTEAFF. DNA for the CDR3: TGTGCCAGCAGTTTAGAGGTGAGGGTCAGTTGGAACACTGAAGCTTTCTTT. Combining the CDR3 with reference TRBV28 and TRBJ1-1 gives the whole variable domain DVKVTQSSRYLVKRTGEKVFLECVQDMDHENMFWYRQDPGLGLRLIYFSYDVKMKEKGDIPEGYSVSREKKERFSLILESASTNQTSMYLCASSLEVRVSWNTEAFFGQGTRLTVV.

V and J are TRBV19 and TRBJ1-1; 9 nucleotides match TRBD1. The CDR3 totals 15 residues. The V segment lost 5 bases and the J segment 4 bases; nucleotides outside the gene matches: 8. The germline gives CDR1 LNHDA, CDR2 SQIVND (reference sequence). The CDR3: CASSPPDRGSTEAFF. In nucleotides, the CDR3 is TGTGCCAGTAGTCCACCGGACAGGGGCTCCACTGAAGCTTTCTTT. Complete variable domain (other parts from reference TRBV19 and TRBJ1-1): DGGITQSPKYLFRKEGQNVTLSCEQNLNHDAMYWYRQDPGQGLRLIYYSQIVNDFQKGDIAEGYSVSREKKESFPLTVTSAQKNPTAFYLCASSPPDRGSTEAFFGQGTRLTVV.

This clone was found once. A far larger clone differs by one base, so this is likely a read error. The chain combines TRBV2 with TRBJ1-2, with a weak D call TRBD1 (5 bases). This CDR3 comprises 16 residues. Germline V gene data show CDR1 as SNHLY and CDR2 as FYNNEI. The V end was cut by 6 bases, the J end by 7 bases, with 24 bases between. CDR3 nucleotide sequence: TGTGCCAGCAGGACCCTATCCCGAGGGACCGGCTGTGGCTACACCTTC. Translated: CASRTLSRGTGCGYTF.

On this clone itself: Other DNA sequences within the sample encode an identical CDR3. The chain has TRBV7-9 and TRBJ1-1; D is unclear. Trimming shortened V by 1 base and J by 0 bases, and 6 bases separated the two germline ends. Germline values: CDR1 SEHNR, CDR2 FQNEAQ (reference sequence). This CDR3 has 14 amino acids. Written as DNA, the CDR3 is TGTGCCAGCAGCTTAGGGGGAATGAACACTGAAGCTTTCTTT. Protein product: CASSLGGMNTEAFF.

V gene TRBV6-5 combines with J gene TRBJ1-2; TRBD1 matches 10 bases. V was pared by 6 bases and J by 7 bases, with 5 bases of the junction left unmatched. This CDR3 comprises 13 residues. CDR1 is MNHEY and CDR2 is SVGAGI in the germline V gene. CDR3 bases: TGTGCCAGCAGCGACAGGGGGCTCGGTGGCTACACCTTC. Its translation is CASSDRGLGGYTF.

CDR3 in DNA: TGTGCCAGCTCACCTCCAGGGCTGCAATCCTACAATGAGCAGTTCTTC. Translating gives CASSPPGLQSYNEQFF. This chain joins TRBV18 and TRBJ2-1; weak D call: TRBD1 (5 bases). The germline CDR1 and CDR2 sequences are KGHSH and LQKENI. Deletions cut 3 bases from V and 1 base from J, with 13 bases between. The CDR3 spans 16 residues.

The V gene is TRBV7-6, the J gene TRBJ2-3, with D perhaps TRBD2 (5 bases). The CDR3 totals 14 residues. The germline V gene has CDR1 SGHVS and CDR2 FNYEAQ. Trimming took off 5 bases at V and 0 bases at J, with 9 bases between the two ends. The CDR3 loop is CASSDYPSTDTQYF. CDR3 sequence (DNA): TGTGCCAGCAGCGACTACCCTAGCACAGATACGCAGTATTTT.

In its sample, this clone was seen once. The chain couples TRBV20-1 to TRBJ2-1, with a tentative D call TRBD2 (7 bases). This CDR3 comprises 10 residues. Germline CDR1 is DFQATT and CDR2 is SNEGSKA (reference sequence). The V gene lost 3 bases and the J gene lost 12 bases, with 9 bases spanning the gap. CDR3 nucleotides: TGCAGTGCTAGTGCGGGGGCGCAGTTCTTC. Translation: CSASAGAQFF.

The chain is built from TRBV6-1 and TRBJ1-2; D remains unclear. Germline V gives CDR1 MNHNS, CDR2 SASEGT. V gave up 5 bases and J gave up 8 bases, with 15 bases separating them. There are 13 residues in the CDR3. CDR3 bases: TGTGCCAGCAGTACTCACCGACTAGAGGGCTACACCTTC. As protein: CASSTHRLEGYTF.

This chain uses TRBV11-1 with TRBJ2-3; 7 bases are a match to TRBD2. The germline V gene encodes CDR1 SGHAT and CDR2 FQDESV (reference sequence). This CDR3 region has 15 residues. The junction had 9 bases not matched to a gene; V was cut back by 4 bases and J by 5 bases. CDR3 loop: CASSWGLPSGDTQYF. CDR3 coding DNA: TGTGCCAGCAGCTGGGGACTACCCTCGGGAGATACGCAGTATTTT. Full variable domain (missing parts from reference TRBV11-1 and TRBJ2-3): EAEVAQSPRYKITEKSQAVAFWCDPISGHATLYWYRQILGQGPELLVQFQDESVVDDSQLPKDRFSAERLKGVDSTLKIQPAELGDSAMYLCASSWGLPSGDTQYFGPGTRLTVL.